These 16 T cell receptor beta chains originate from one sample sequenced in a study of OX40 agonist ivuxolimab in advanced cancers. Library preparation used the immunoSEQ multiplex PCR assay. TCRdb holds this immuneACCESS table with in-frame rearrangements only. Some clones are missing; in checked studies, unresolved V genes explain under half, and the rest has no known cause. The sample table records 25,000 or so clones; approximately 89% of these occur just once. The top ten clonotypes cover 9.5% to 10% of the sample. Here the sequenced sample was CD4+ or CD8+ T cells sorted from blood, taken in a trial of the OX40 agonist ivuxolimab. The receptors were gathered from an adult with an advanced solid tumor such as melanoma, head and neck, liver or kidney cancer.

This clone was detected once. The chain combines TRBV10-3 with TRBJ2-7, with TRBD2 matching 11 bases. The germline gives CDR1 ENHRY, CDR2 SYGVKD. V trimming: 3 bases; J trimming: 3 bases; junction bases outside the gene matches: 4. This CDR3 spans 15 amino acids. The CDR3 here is CAISDLAGGRYEQYF. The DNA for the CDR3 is TGTGCCATCAGTGACCTAGCGGGAGGCCGCTACGAGCAGTACTTC.

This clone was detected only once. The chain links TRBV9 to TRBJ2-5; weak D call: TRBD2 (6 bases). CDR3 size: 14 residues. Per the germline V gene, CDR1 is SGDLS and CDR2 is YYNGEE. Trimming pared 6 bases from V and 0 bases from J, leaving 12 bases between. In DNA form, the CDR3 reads TGTGCCAGCAATCGGGGACTCGACCAAGAGACCCAGTACTTC. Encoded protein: CASNRGLDQETQYF.

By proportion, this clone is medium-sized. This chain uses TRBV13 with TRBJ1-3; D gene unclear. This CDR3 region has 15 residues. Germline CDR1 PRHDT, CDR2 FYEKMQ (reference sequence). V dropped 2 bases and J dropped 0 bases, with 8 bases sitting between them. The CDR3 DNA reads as TGTGCCAGCAGCTTATCGGCTGACTCTGGAAACACCATATATTTT. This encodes CASSLSADSGNTIYF.

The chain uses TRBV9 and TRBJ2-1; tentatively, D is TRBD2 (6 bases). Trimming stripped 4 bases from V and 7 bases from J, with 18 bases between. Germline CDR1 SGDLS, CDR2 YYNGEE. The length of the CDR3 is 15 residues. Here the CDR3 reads CASSFRGEEWNEQFF. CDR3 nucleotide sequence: TGTGCCAGCAGCTTCAGAGGGGAGGAATGGAATGAGCAGTTCTTC.

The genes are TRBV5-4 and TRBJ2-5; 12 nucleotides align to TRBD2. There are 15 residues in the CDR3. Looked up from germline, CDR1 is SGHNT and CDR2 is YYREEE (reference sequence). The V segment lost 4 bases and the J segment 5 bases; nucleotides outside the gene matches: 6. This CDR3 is CASSGGTSGRETQYF. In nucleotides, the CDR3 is TGTGCCAGCAGCGGCGGGACTAGCGGGCGGGAGACCCAGTACTTC.

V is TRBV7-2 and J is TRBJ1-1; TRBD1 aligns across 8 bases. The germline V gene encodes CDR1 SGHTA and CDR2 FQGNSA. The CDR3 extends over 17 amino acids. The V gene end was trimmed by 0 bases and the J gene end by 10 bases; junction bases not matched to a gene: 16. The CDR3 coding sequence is TGTGCCAGCAGCTTAGCTGGCAGGGGGCGATATTTGGAAGGAGCTTTCTTT. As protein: CASSLAGRGRYLEGAFF.

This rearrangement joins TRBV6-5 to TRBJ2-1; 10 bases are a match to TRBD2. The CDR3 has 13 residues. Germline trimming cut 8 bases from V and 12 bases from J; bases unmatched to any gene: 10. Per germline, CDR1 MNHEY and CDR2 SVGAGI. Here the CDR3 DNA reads TGTGCCAGCGCCCGAATGCTAGCGGGAGTGCAGTTCTTC. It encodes CASARMLAGVQFF.

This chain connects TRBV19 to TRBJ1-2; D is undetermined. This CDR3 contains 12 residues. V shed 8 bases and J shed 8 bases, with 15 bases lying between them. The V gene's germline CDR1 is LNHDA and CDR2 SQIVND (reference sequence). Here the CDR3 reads CASSHTARGYTF. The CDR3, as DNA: TGTGCCAGTTCCCACACGGCCCGAGGCTACACCTTC.

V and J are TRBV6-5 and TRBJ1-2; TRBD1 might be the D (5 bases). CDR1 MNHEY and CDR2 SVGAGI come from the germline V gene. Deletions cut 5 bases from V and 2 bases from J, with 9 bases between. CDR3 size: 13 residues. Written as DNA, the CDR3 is TGTGCCAGCAGTCGGACACAAAACTATGGCTACACCTTC. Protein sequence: CASSRTQNYGYTF.

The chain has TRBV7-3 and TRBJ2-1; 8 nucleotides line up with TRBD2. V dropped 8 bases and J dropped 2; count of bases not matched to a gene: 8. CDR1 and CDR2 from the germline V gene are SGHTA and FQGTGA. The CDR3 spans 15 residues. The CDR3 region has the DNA TGTGCCAGCGGCTCACAGACTAGCGCCTACAATGAGCAGTTCTTC. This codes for CASGSQTSAYNEQFF. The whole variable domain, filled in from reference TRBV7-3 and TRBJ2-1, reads GAGVSQTPSNKVTEKGKYVELRCDPISGHTALYWYRQSLGQGPEFLIYFQGTGAADDSGLPNDRFFAVRPEGSVSTLKIQRTERGDSAVYLCASGSQTSAYNEQFFGPGTRLTVL.

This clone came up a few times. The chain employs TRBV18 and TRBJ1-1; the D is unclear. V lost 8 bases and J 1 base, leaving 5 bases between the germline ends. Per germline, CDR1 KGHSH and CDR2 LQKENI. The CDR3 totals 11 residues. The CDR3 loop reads CASVENTEAFF. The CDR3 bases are TGTGCCAGCGTGGAGAACACTGAAGCTTTCTTT. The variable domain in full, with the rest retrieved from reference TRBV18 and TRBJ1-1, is NAGVMQNPRHLVRRRGQEARLRCSPMKGHSHVYWYRQLPEEGLKFMVYLQKENIIDESGMPKERFSAEFPKEGPSILRIQQVVRGDSAAYFCASVENTEAFFGQGTRLTVV.

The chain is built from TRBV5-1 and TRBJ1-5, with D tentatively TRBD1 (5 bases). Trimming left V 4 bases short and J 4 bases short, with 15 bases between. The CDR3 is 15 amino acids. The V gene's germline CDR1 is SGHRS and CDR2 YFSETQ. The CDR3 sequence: CASSRGTELNQPQHF. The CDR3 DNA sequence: TGCGCCAGCAGCCGTGGGACGGAGCTTAATCAGCCCCAGCATTTT. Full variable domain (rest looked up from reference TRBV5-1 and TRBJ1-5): KAGVTQTPRYLIKTRGQQVTLSCSPISGHRSVSWYQQTPGQGLQFLFEYFSETQRNKGNFPGRFSGRQFSNSRSEMNVSTLELGDSALYLCASSRGTELNQPQHFGDGTRLSIL.

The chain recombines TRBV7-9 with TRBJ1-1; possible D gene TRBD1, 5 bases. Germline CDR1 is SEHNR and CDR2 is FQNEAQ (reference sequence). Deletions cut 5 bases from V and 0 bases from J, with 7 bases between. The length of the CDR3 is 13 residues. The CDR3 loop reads CASSPGMNTEAFF. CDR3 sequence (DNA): TGTGCCAGCAGCCCAGGGATGAACACTGAAGCTTTCTTT. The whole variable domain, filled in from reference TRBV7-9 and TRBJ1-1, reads DTGVSQNPRHKITKRGQNVTFRCDPISEHNRLYWYRQTLGQGPEFLTYFQNEAQLEKSRLLSDRFSAERPKGSFSTLEIQRTEQGDSAMYLCASSPGMNTEAFFGQGTRLTVV.

CDR3 coding DNA: TGTGCCAGCATCAATAGCGGGAGTGGGACAGATACGCAGTATTTT. Its protein product is CASINSGSGTDTQYF. The V gene is TRBV7-8, the J gene TRBJ2-3; TRBD2 agrees at 9 bases. Germline CDR1 SGHVS, CDR2 FQNEAQ. V dropped 7 bases and J dropped 3; count of bases not matched to a gene: 8. The length of the CDR3 is 15 residues.

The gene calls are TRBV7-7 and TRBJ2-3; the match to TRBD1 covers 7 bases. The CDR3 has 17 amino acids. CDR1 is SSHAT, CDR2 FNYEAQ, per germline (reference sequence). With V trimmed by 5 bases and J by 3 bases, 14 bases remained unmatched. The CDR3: CASSLKQGQIMTDTQYF. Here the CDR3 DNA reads TGTGCCAGCAGCCTTAAACAGGGGCAAATTATGACAGATACGCAGTATTTT. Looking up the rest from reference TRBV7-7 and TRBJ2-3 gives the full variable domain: GAGVSQSPRYKVTKRGQDVTLRCDPISSHATLYWYQQALGQGPEFLTYFNYEAQPDKSGLPSDRFSAERPEGSISTLTIQRTEQRDSAMYRCASSLKQGQIMTDTQYFGPGTRLTVL.

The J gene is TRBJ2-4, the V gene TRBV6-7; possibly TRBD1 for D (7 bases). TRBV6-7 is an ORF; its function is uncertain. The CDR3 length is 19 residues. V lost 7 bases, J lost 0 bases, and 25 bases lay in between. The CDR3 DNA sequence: TGTGCCAGCATCTCAGGGGGGACGGACCTAAATTTAGCCAAAAACATTCAGTACTTC. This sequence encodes CASISGGTDLNLAKNIQYF.